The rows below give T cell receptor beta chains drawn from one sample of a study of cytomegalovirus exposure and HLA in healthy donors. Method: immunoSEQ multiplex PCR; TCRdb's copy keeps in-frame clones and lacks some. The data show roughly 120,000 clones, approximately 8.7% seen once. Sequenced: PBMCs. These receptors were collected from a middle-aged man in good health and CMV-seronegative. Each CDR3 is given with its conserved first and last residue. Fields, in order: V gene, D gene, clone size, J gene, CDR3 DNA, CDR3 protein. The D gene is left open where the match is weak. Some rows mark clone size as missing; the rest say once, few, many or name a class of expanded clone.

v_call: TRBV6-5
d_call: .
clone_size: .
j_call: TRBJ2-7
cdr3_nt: TGTGCCAGCAGCTTAACAGGGAACTACGAGCAGTACTTC
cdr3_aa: CASSLTGNYEQYF

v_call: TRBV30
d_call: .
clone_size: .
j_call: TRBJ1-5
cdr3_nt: TGTGCCTGGAACAGGCTGGGCAATCAGCCCCAGCATTTT
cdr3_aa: CAWNRLGNQPQHF

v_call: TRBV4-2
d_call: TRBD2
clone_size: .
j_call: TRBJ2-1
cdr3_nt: TGTGCCAGCAGCCAAGGTGCGGGGGGGAGCTACAATGAGCAGTTCTTC
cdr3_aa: CASSQGAGGSYNEQFF

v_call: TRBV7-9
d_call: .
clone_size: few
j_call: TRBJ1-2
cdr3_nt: TGTGCCAGCAGCTTAGGACAGTCTAACTATGGCTACACCTTC
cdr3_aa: CASSLGQSNYGYTF

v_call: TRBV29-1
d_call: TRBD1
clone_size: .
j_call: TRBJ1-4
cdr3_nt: TGCAGCGTTGAAGACGACAGGGTCGAAGGTACTGCAACTAATGAAAAACTGTTTTTT
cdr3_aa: CSVEDDRVEGTATNEKLFF

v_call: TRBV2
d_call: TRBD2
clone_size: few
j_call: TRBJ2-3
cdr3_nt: TGTGCCAGCAAGACTAGCGGGGGCACAGATACGCAGTATTTT
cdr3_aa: CASKTSGGTDTQYF

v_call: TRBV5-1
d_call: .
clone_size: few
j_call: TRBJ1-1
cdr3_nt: TGCGCTAGCCTCGCGGGGTACGGGGACACTGAAGCTTTCTTT
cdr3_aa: CASLAGYGDTEAFF

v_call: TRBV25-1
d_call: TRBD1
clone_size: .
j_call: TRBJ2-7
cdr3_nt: TGTGCCAGCAGTGTGGACAGGTACTACGAGCAGTACTTC
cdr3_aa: CASSVDRYYEQYF

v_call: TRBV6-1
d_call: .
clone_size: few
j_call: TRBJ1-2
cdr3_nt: TGTGCCAGCAGTGAATGGAGGGGGGGTGGCTATGGCTACACCTTC
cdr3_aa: CASSEWRGGGYGYTF

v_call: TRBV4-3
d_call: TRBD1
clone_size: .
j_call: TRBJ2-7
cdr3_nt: TGCGCCAGCAGCCAAGTTCGGAAAGGGGGCGACGAGCAGTACTTC
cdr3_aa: CASSQVRKGGDEQYF

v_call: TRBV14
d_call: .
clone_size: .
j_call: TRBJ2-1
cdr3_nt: TGTGCCAGCAGCCAAGGGCTAGTCAATGAGCAGTTCTTC
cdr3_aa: CASSQGLVNEQFF

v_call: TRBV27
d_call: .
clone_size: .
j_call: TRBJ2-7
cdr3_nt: TGTGCCAGCAGTTTTCACAGGGCCTACGAGCAGTACTTC
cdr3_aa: CASSFHRAYEQYF

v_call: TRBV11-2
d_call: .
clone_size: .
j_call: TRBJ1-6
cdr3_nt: TGTGCCAGCAGCTTATCAGGCAGGGCGGTCAATTCACCCCTCCACTTT
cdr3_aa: CASSLSGRAVNSPLHF

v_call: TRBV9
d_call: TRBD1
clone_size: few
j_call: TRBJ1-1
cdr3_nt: TGTGCCAGCAGCCCAGCGGGACAGGGGAGTGAAGCTTTCTTT
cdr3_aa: CASSPAGQGSEAFF

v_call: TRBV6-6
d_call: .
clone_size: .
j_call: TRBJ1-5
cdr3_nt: TGTGCCAGCAGTTACCGGGAAAATAGCAATCAGCCCCAGCATTTT
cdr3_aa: CASSYRENSNQPQHF

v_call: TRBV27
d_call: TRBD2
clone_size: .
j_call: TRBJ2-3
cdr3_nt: TGTGCCAGCAGTTCGCTCTGGACTAGCGGGGTCACAGATACGCAGTATTTT
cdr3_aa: CASSSLWTSGVTDTQYF

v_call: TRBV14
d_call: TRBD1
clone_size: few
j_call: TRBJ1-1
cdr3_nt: TGTGCCAGCAGCCAAAACGGACAGGGTGCTGAAGCTTTCTTT
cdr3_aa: CASSQNGQGAEAFF